This T cell receptor beta chain was recovered during a study of T-cell memory formation after mild COVID-19. Study overall: Largely, the TCR clusters proved donor specific. Findings and caveats of the study: Clones that contracted from day 15 to 85 were balanced CD4/CD8, while later expanders leaned CD4+. Clones which contracted sat mainly in CM and EM if CD4+, and in EMRA if CD8+.

With constant-segment primers, 5'RACE yielded cDNA libraries of TCR alpha and TCR beta that carried sample barcodes and UMIs. Via MiXCR, TCRdb re-called the 5' RACE reads, giving one row per CDR3 protein. The sample has some 490,000 distinct CDR3 sequences, around a sixth seen once. On this clonotype: Its antigen is still unknown.

The CDR3 runs 13 residues. Trimming stripped 5 bases from V and 7 bases from J, with 12 bases between. The germline CDR1 and CDR2 sequences are MRHNA and SNTAGT. The TCR originated in an adult woman who had mild COVID-19 (a few samples of this study predate the infection). Cell type and time point are not known. The sequencing input was PBMCs or a T cell subset sorted from them (not recorded which). This chain uses TRBV6-4 with TRBJ2-1; D is ambiguous. CDR3 nucleotide sequence: TGTGCCAGCAGTCCCTCTGAGGATAATGAGCAGTTCTTC. Translation: CASSPSEDNEQFF.